This T cell receptor beta chain was sequenced during a study of T cell responses to AZD1222 COVID-19 vaccine. Broader study findings: Only a handful of AZD1222 recipients, several in all, had baseline seropositivity. The sample set comprised mostly white British donors with more females, and clonal diversity was possibly underestimated. There were repertoire samples only from the period after the peak T cell response. Of spike-specific TCRs, nearly half reportedly target regions left unmutated in variants.

V was cut by 5 bases and J by 0 bases, with 13 bases left in between. Germline V gives CDR1 LNHDA, CDR2 SQIVND (reference sequence). The CDR3 covers 15 residues. Turning to this clone: The antigen is undetermined.

Libraries were prepared by immunoSEQ multiplex PCR; TCRdb keeps only in-frame clonotypes and omits some of them. The sample records 150,000 to 200,000 clones, roughly 93% being singletons. The input for sequencing was peripheral blood, taken 28 days after the second dose of the MenACWY control vaccine. V is TRBV19 and J is TRBJ1-1, with D hard to call. The source of this sequence is an adult who received the MenACWY meningococcal vaccine as a control. The CDR3 spells CASSLNSPMNTEAFF. The CDR3 DNA sequence: TGTGCCAGTAGTCTCAATTCCCCCATGAACACTGAAGCTTTCTTT.